Below are 4 T cell receptor beta chains sequenced from a single sample in a study of blood T cell repertoires in COVID-19. Assay used: immunoSEQ multiplex PCR; TCRdb lists only in-frame clones, some missing. The profile shows about 200,000 clones, around nine tenths of them singletons. The specimen was PBMCs or T cells enriched from blood (not recorded which). Receptors were obtained from a woman in her thirties who had been exposed to COVID-19.

The chain links TRBV11-2 to TRBJ1-1, with D uncertain. V was shortened by 1 base and J by 1 base, with 16 bases between the two germline ends. Germline CDR1 and CDR2: SGHAT and FQNNGV. This CDR3 comprises 17 residues. The CDR3 here is CASSLGATPVSNTEAFF. The CDR3 DNA reads TGTGCCAGCAGCTTAGGGGCCACCCCCGTATCGAACACTGAAGCTTTCTTT.

This chain uses TRBV19 with TRBJ1-3; 7 bases fit TRBD1. V lost 6 bases and J lost 0; bases outside the gene matches: 5. Germline V CDR1 and CDR2: LNHDA, SQIVND (reference sequence). CDR3 length: 15 residues. The CDR3 loop reads CASRRPGGSGNTIYF. The CDR3 DNA reads as TGTGCCAGTAGGCGTCCAGGGGGCTCTGGAAACACCATATATTTT.

This rearrangement joins TRBV6-4 to TRBJ2-3; 9 bases fit TRBD2. V dropped 3 bases and J dropped 4; count of bases not matched to a gene: 5. Germline V gene data show CDR1 as MRHNA and CDR2 as SNTAGT. CDR3 size: 15 residues. The CDR3 spells CASSESSGAADTQYF. The CDR3 nucleotides read TGTGCCAGCAGTGAGTCTAGCGGGGCGGCAGATACGCAGTATTTT.

The chain couples TRBV2 to TRBJ1-4; D might be TRBD1 (6 bases). In germline, CDR1 is SNHLY, CDR2 FYNNEI. Trimming stripped 7 bases from V and 8 bases from J, with 8 bases between. The CDR3 has 11 amino acids. This CDR3 reads CASNRAEKLFF. In nucleotides, the CDR3 is TGTGCCAGCAACAGGGCCGAAAAACTGTTTTTT. Full variable domain (remainder filled in from reference TRBV2 and TRBJ1-4): EPEVTQTPSHQVTQMGQEVILRCVPISNHLYFYWYRQILGQKVEFLVSFYNNEISEKSEIFDDQFSVERPDGSNFTLKIRSTKLEDSAMYFCASNRAEKLFFGSGTQLSVL.